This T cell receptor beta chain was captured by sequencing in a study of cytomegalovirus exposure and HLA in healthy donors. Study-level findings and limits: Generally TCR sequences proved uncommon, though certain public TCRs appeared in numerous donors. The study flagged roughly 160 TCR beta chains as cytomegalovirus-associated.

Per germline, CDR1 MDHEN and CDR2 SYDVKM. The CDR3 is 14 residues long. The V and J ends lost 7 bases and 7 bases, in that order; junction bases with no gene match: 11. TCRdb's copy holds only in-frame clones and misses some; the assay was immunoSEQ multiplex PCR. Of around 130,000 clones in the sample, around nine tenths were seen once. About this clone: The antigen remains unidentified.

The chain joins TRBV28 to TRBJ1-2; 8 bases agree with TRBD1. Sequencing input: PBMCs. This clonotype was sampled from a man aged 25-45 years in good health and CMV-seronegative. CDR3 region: CASMTGQGLGGYTF. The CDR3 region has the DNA TGTGCCAGCATGACTGGACAGGGCCTGGGTGGCTACACCTTC.